Below are 13 T cell receptor beta chains sequenced from a single sample in a study of T cell responses to AZD1222 COVID-19 vaccine. Profiled with immunoSEQ multiplex PCR; TCRdb holds only in-frame clones, not every one. The data hold around 110,000 clones, with roughly 92% observed a single time. The material was peripheral blood, obtained 28 days after the second AZD1222 dose. Receptors were obtained from an adult who received the AZD1222 COVID-19 vaccine.

The CDR3 loop is CASSPRVGEKLFF. CDR3 in DNA: TGTGCCAGCAGTCCCAGGGTTGGTGAAAAACTGTTTTTT. The rearrangement uses TRBV2 and TRBJ1-4; TRBD1 is a possible D gene (5 bases). The CDR3 length is 13 residues. Germline CDR1 SNHLY, CDR2 FYNNEI. Between the trimmed V and J ends, which lost 5 bases and 7 bases, there was a span of 11 bases.

The chain carries TRBV29-1 and TRBJ2-1, with D uncertain. CDR3 size: 10 residues. CDR1 SQVTM and CDR2 ANQGSEA come from the germline V gene. V was pared by 6 bases and J by 9 bases, with 9 bases between. Here the CDR3 reads CSVFSVEQFF. The DNA for the CDR3 is TGCAGCGTCTTTTCAGTTGAGCAGTTCTTC.

This chain's CDR3 is CASSLSRQLGGELFF. CDR3 in DNA: TGTGCCAGCAGTTTATCACGACAGTTAGGGGGGGAGCTGTTTTTT. This chain links TRBV27 with TRBJ2-2, with TRBD1 as a possible D gene (5 bases). V gave up 0 bases and J gave up 8 bases, with 13 bases separating them. CDR3 length: 15 residues. Germline values: CDR1 MNHEY, CDR2 SMNVEV (reference sequence).

V is TRBV5-4 and J is TRBJ1-2; 7 nucleotides align to TRBD1. CDR1 and CDR2 from the germline V gene are SGHNT and YYREEE (reference sequence). This CDR3 has 14 amino acids. With V trimmed by 5 bases and J by 4 bases, 8 bases remained unmatched. The CDR3 sequence is CASRLITGVYGYTF. CDR3 nucleotide sequence: TGTGCCAGCAGGCTGATCACAGGGGTCTATGGCTACACCTTC.

This sequence joins TRBV3-1 (or the pseudogene TRBV3-2) and TRBJ1-5, with TRBD1 identical over 10 bases. Per germline, CDR1 LGHDT and CDR2 YNNKEL (reference sequence). Losses at the gene ends were 4 bases for V and 6 bases for J; bases not matched to a gene: 6. The CDR3 has 15 amino acids. The CDR3 reads CASSRGTGEPQPQHF. Here the CDR3 DNA reads TGTGCCAGCAGCCGTGGGACAGGGGAACCTCAGCCCCAGCATTTT.

The chain carries TRBV7-9 and TRBJ1-5; no clear D. V dropped 4 bases and J dropped 5 bases, with 9 bases sitting between them. The length of the CDR3 is 13 residues. Germline CDR1 is SEHNR and CDR2 is FQNEAQ (reference sequence). The CDR3 DNA reads as TGTGCCAGCAGCTGGGGTGGTGATCAGCCCCAGCATTTT. This encodes CASSWGGDQPQHF.

The J gene is TRBJ2-6, the V gene TRBV13, with 10 nucleotides matching TRBD1. Germline V CDR1 and CDR2: PRHDT, FYEKMQ (reference sequence). Unmatched junction bases numbered 9, after V lost 4 bases and J lost 3 bases. The CDR3 covers 18 residues. CDR3 nucleotide sequence: TGTGCCAGCAGCTGGGCCGGGACAGGGGCCGTTGGGGCCAACGTCCTGACTTTC. Amino acids: CASSWAGTGAVGANVLTF.

The chain uses TRBV3-1 (or the pseudogene TRBV3-2) and TRBJ2-3; 9 positions agree with TRBD2. Germline assignment: CDR1 LGHDT and CDR2 YNNKEL (reference sequence). The CDR3 consists of 14 residues. The ends lost 6 bases at V and 0 bases at J; junction bases unmatched: 1. CDR3 residues: CASRGTSSTDTQYF. The CDR3 region has the DNA TGTGCCAGCAGAGGGACTAGCAGCACAGATACGCAGTATTTT.

The V call is TRBV7-6, the J call TRBJ2-2; D is undetermined. CDR1 SGHVS and CDR2 FNYEAQ come from the germline V gene. The CDR3 contains 16 residues. Trimming removed 1 base at V and 4 bases at J, with 13 bases between. The CDR3 spells CASSLGLGSGTGELFF. The CDR3 coding sequence is TGTGCCAGCAGCTTAGGGCTGGGGTCGGGCACCGGGGAGCTGTTTTTT. The entire variable domain, with the rest obtained from reference TRBV7-6 and TRBJ2-2, is as follows: GAGVSQSPRYKVTKRGQDVALRCDPISGHVSLYWYRQALGQGPEFLTYFNYEAQQDKSGLPNDRFSAERPEGSISTLTIQRTEQRDSAMYRCASSLGLGSGTGELFFGEGSRLTVL.

The chain employs TRBV28 and TRBJ1-3, with 8 bases identical to TRBD1. Germline trimming cut 6 bases from V and 0 bases from J; bases unmatched to any gene: 4. Germline loops: CDR1 MDHEN, CDR2 SYDVKM. This CDR3 is built from 15 residues. The CDR3 loop is CASSSQGASGNTIYF. The CDR3 DNA is TGTGCCAGCAGCTCCCAGGGGGCCTCTGGAAACACCATATATTTT.

The J gene is TRBJ2-6, the V gene TRBV9; 8 bases line up with TRBD2. The ends lost 4 bases at V and 0 bases at J; junction bases unmatched: 24. The CDR3 runs to 23 residues. Germline V gene sequence: CDR1 SGDLS, CDR2 YYNGEE. CDR3 bases: TGTGCCAGCAGCCTTACTAGCGGCACTCCCCTAAACCCTATTAGCTCTGGGGCCAACGTCCTGACTTTC. It specifies CASSLTSGTPLNPISSGANVLTF.

The chain carries TRBV20-1 and TRBJ2-7; possibly TRBD2 for D (6 bases). CDR1 and CDR2 (germline): DFQATT, SNEGSKA (reference sequence). Trimming pared 3 bases from V and 5 bases from J, leaving 14 bases between. The CDR3 totals 13 residues. The CDR3 DNA reads as TGCAGTGCTAGTTATTCGGGGGTAAACGAGCAGTACTTC. It is translated as CSASYSGVNEQYF.

This sequence joins TRBV9 and TRBJ2-1; weak D call: TRBD2 (5 bases). Germline V gene lookup returns CDR1 SGDLS and CDR2 YYNGEE. This CDR3 has 15 residues. The V gene lost 3 bases and the J gene lost 1 base, with 11 bases spanning the gap. This CDR3 is CASSDTKRSYNEQFF. The CDR3, as DNA: TGTGCCAGCAGCGACACTAAGCGGTCCTACAATGAGCAGTTCTTC.